This entry lists 11 T cell receptor beta chains sequenced from one sample in a study of glioma-infiltrating T cells after dendritic cell vaccination. The time point: after dendritic cell vaccination, including at tumor progression/relapse. Clones were read by immunoSEQ multiplex PCR, and TCRdb kept only the in-frame ones, dropping some. The sample contains around 60,000 clones, around nine tenths of which appear only once. Here the sequenced sample was blood, taken after dendritic cell vaccination. The receptor set was obtained from a human donor with glioblastoma.

The V call is TRBV27, the J call TRBJ1-4; TRBD1 is a possible D gene (5 bases). The CDR3 runs to 15 residues. The V end was cut by 4 bases, the J end by 8 bases, with 17 bases between. Looked up from germline, CDR1 is MNHEY and CDR2 is SMNVEV (reference sequence). The CDR3 sequence: CASSSRDSGREKLFF. DNA of the CDR3: TGTGCCAGCAGTTCCCGGGACTCCGGCAGGGAAAAACTGTTTTTT.

The rearrangement uses TRBV5-4 and TRBJ2-2; possibly TRBD2 for D (6 bases). Trimming shortened V by 4 bases and J by 5 bases, and 15 bases separated the two germline ends. The CDR3 loop spans 15 amino acids. Germline loops: CDR1 SGHNT, CDR2 YYREEE (reference sequence). The CDR3 region has the DNA TGTGCCAGCAGCCCCCGTTTGGAGGGGACCGGGGAGCTGTTTTTT. This sequence encodes CASSPRLEGTGELFF.

This chain links TRBV6-5 with TRBJ2-7; 7 bases map to TRBD2. The J segment lost 6 bases and the V segment lost 2 bases, leaving 13 bases of the junction unmatched. This CDR3 contains 16 residues. Germline V lookup: CDR1 MNHEY, CDR2 SVGAGI. The CDR3 sequence is CASSYEVGGRGSEQYF. CDR3 DNA: TGTGCCAGCAGTTACGAGGTTGGTGGGAGGGGTTCCGAGCAGTACTTC.

This chain connects TRBV30 to TRBJ2-2; D unclear. Trimming took 1 base from V and 1 from J, leaving 4 bases between them. Germline V lookup: CDR1 GTSNPN, CDR2 SVGIG (reference sequence). The CDR3 is 13 residues long. CDR3 bases: TGTGCCTGGAGTGGGCAGAACACCGGGGAGCTGTTTTTT. Its translation: CAWSGQNTGELFF. The entire variable domain, with the rest obtained from reference TRBV30 and TRBJ2-2, is as follows: SQTIHQWPATLVQPVGSPLSLECTVEGTSNPNLYWYRQAAGRGLQLLFYSVGIGQISSEVPQNLSASRPQDRQFILSSKKLLLSDSGFYLCAWSGQNTGELFFGEGSRLTVL.

As regards this clone: One junction end disagrees with the germline gene, perhaps due to a read error. V is TRBV10-1 and J is TRBJ2-3, with D perhaps TRBD2 (6 bases). This CDR3 is 15 amino acids long. The germline V gene has CDR1 WNHNN and CDR2 SYGVQD (reference sequence). This CDR3 reads CASSSRQTSTGTQYF. The CDR3 DNA reads as TGCGCCAGCAGTTCCAGACAAACTAGCACAGGTACGCAGTATTTT.

This chain connects TRBV11-2 to TRBJ1-2; D might be TRBD1 (5 bases). The CDR3 length is 14 residues. Germline V gene sequence: CDR1 SGHAT, CDR2 FQNNGV. V gave up 2 bases and J gave up 12 bases, with 19 bases separating them. CDR3 protein: CASSLSDRGNRNTF. In DNA, the CDR3 is TGTGCCAGCAGCTTATCCGACAGAGGCAACAGAAACACCTTC.

The chain employs TRBV27 and TRBJ1-2, with 11 bases aligning to TRBD1. The CDR3 length is 16 residues. CDR1 is MNHEY and CDR2 is SMNVEV in the germline V gene (reference sequence). Trimming cost V 2 bases and J 5 bases; bases outside gene matches: 7. The CDR3 DNA follows: TGTGCCAGCAGTTTAAGCGGACAGGGGGCGAGGTATGGCTACACCTTC. Protein product: CASSLSGQGARYGYTF.

This clone appeared once. The chain employs TRBV4-3 and TRBJ2-7, with D tentatively TRBD1 (6 bases). Looked up from germline, CDR1 is LGHNA and CDR2 is YSLEER. The CDR3 loop spans 15 amino acids. V was clipped by 3 bases and J by 1 base, with 13 bases between them. Here the CDR3 reads CASSQRAGESYEQYF. In nucleotides, the CDR3 is TGCGCCAGCAGCCAGCGCGCAGGGGAGTCCTACGAGCAGTACTTC.

This rearrangement joins TRBV5-1 to TRBJ2-3, with D tentatively TRBD2 (6 bases). The germline V gene encodes CDR1 SGHRS and CDR2 YFSETQ. V lost 0 bases to trimming and J lost 2 bases, with 10 bases between them. The CDR3 has 15 residues. The CDR3 here is CASSLEGRDTDTQYF. Here the CDR3 DNA reads TGCGCCAGCAGCTTGGAGGGGCGGGACACAGATACGCAGTATTTT.

V is TRBV6-1 and J is TRBJ2-1; 7 bases agree with TRBD1. Trimming removed 7 bases from V and 7 bases from J; junction bases left unmatched: 10. The CDR3 length is 14 residues. CDR1 MNHNS and CDR2 SASEGT come from the germline V gene. DNA for the CDR3: TGTGCCAGCATCACCAAAGGGGGCCGGAATGAGCAGTTCTTC. This translates into CASITKGGRNEQFF.

This chain links TRBV14 with TRBJ2-7; tentatively, D is TRBD1 (6 bases). Germline loops: CDR1 SGHDN, CDR2 FVKESK. Trimming took off 0 bases at V and 4 bases at J, with 13 bases between the two ends. The CDR3 has 15 amino acids. Here the CDR3 DNA reads TGTGCCAGCAGCCAAGATCAGGGAAGGGGGTACGAGCAGTACTTC. The encoded protein is CASSQDQGRGYEQYF. Full variable domain (remainder filled in from reference TRBV14 and TRBJ2-7): EAGVTQFPSHSVIEKGQTVTLRCDPISGHDNLYWYRRVMGKEIKFLLHFVKESKQDESGMPNNRFLAERTGGTYSTLKVQPAELEDSGVYFCASSQDQGRGYEQYFGPGTRLTVT.